The 21 T cell receptor beta chains below were found in one sample sequenced in a study of blood T cell repertoires in COVID-19 (dated by TCRdb to the early 2020s). The library was prepared using the immunoSEQ multiplex PCR assay. In its TCRdb copy, this immuneACCESS table keeps in-frame sequences only and misses some clones. Where compared with another copy, unresolved V genes explain less than half of these, and the others have no known cause. This sample has some 160,000 clones in its table, and roughly 90% of those were observed once. The top ten constitute 6.6% of the sample. The sequencing sample was made of PBMCs or T cells enriched from blood (not recorded which). Source of these receptors: a woman between 45 and 65 years old who had recovered from COVID-19.

This rearrangement joins TRBV6-6 to TRBJ1-6, with D possibly matching TRBD1 (6 bases). The germline CDR1 and CDR2 sequences are MNHNY and SVGAGI (reference sequence). The CDR3 loop spans 19 amino acids. Trimming stripped 6 bases from V and 0 bases from J, with 21 bases between. The CDR3 protein is CASSFTTGTGSSYNSPLHF. CDR3 bases: TGTGCCAGCAGCTTTACTACAGGGACGGGTAGCTCCTATAATTCACCCCTCCACTTT.

This chain joins TRBV4-3 and TRBJ2-7, with TRBD2 matching 7 bases. Looked up from germline, CDR1 is LGHNA and CDR2 is YSLEER. The CDR3 is made up of 18 amino acids. The J segment lost 2 bases and the V segment lost 4 bases, leaving 17 bases of the junction unmatched. The CDR3 sequence: CASSLQLGGPAGTYEQYF. The CDR3 DNA reads as TGCGCCAGCAGCCTACAGCTAGGCGGTCCAGCGGGGACCTACGAGCAGTACTTC.

V gene TRBV9 combines with J gene TRBJ2-7; TRBD2 matches 7 bases. The J segment lost 2 bases and the V segment lost 0 bases, leaving 8 bases of the junction unmatched. CDR1 and CDR2 from the germline V gene are SGDLS and YYNGEE. The CDR3 has 16 amino acids. The CDR3 region has the DNA TGTGCCAGCAGCGTAGGGGTTGGCGGGGGAACCTACGAGCAGTACTTC. This encodes CASSVGVGGGTYEQYF.

This clone occurred once. This chain uses TRBV7-8 with TRBJ2-2, with 9 bases aligning to TRBD1. The trim removed 1 base at V and 4 bases at J, leaving 4 bases unmatched. The CDR3 is 16 residues long. Per germline, CDR1 SGHVS and CDR2 FQNEAQ. Here the CDR3 reads CASSLGQGVGTGELFF. The CDR3 DNA is TGTGCCAGCAGCTTAGGACAGGGGGTAGGCACCGGGGAGCTGTTTTTT.

The chain recombines TRBV5-1 with TRBJ1-3, with D hard to call. V was pared by 5 bases and J by 0 bases, with 9 bases between. Germline CDR1 and CDR2: SGHRS and YFSETQ. CDR3 length: 14 residues. CDR3 protein: CASRQQNSGNTIYF. For the CDR3, the DNA is TGCGCCAGCAGACAACAGAACTCTGGAAACACCATATATTTT. Full variable domain (remainder filled in from reference TRBV5-1 and TRBJ1-3): KAGVTQTPRYLIKTRGQQVTLSCSPISGHRSVSWYQQTPGQGLQFLFEYFSETQRNKGNFPGRFSGRQFSNSRSEMNVSTLELGDSALYLCASRQQNSGNTIYFGEGSWLTVV.

This clone was detected only once. The CDR3 protein is CAISEWQGGNYGYTF. In nucleotides, the CDR3 is TGTGCCATCAGTGAATGGCAGGGTGGAAACTATGGCTACACCTTC. The rearrangement links TRBV10-3 to TRBJ1-2, with D perhaps matching TRBD1 (5 bases). V was pared by 3 bases and J by 2 bases, with 13 bases between. Germline-derived CDR1 and CDR2 are ENHRY and SYGVKD. The CDR3 spans 15 residues.

The chain has TRBV12-3 or TRBV12-4 and TRBJ2-1, with a tentative D call TRBD2 (5 bases). Trimming left V 7 bases short and J 9 bases short, with 10 bases between. The CDR3 is 11 residues long. CDR3 in DNA: TGTGCCAGCACGTCTCGGGGTGAGCAGTTCTTC. It is translated as CASTSRGEQFF.

The genes are TRBV7-3 and TRBJ1-1; no clear D gene. The CDR3 extends over 13 amino acids. Germline CDR1 is SGHTA and CDR2 is FQGTGA. Trimming stripped 5 bases from V and 7 bases from J, with 14 bases between. CDR3 nucleotide sequence: TGTGCCAGCAGCCCGCAACCTGGCGGTGAAGCTTTCTTT. Protein product: CASSPQPGGEAFF.

The rearrangement joins TRBV15 to TRBJ1-4; weak D call: TRBD1 (6 bases). Germline-derived CDR1 and CDR2 are LNHNV and YYDKDF (reference sequence). This CDR3 comprises 16 residues. Trimming stripped 3 bases from V and 6 bases from J, with 17 bases between. The CDR3 reads CATSRGRGTGYEKLFF. The CDR3 nucleotides are TGTGCCACCAGCAGGGGGAGGGGGACGGGCTATGAAAAACTGTTTTTT.

V usage is TRBV7-9 and J usage is TRBJ1-2; unclear D gene. V lost 5 bases, J lost 8 bases, and 21 bases lay in between. Germline values: CDR1 SEHNR, CDR2 FQNEAQ (reference sequence). The CDR3 runs 15 residues. The CDR3 DNA follows: TGTGCCAGCAGCCCTGGCCGGGAATCGTCCAAGGGCTACACCTTC. Protein sequence: CASSPGRESSKGYTF.

V and J are TRBV6-2 or TRBV6-3 and TRBJ1-1; 7 bases line up with TRBD1. There are 15 residues in the CDR3. V was pared by 5 bases and J by 4 bases, with 10 bases of the junction left unmatched. Germline lookup yields CDR1 MNHEY and CDR2 SVGEGT. This CDR3 reads CASSQRKTGRTEAFF. CDR3 DNA sequence: TGTGCCAGCAGTCAAAGAAAGACAGGGCGCACTGAAGCTTTCTTT.

J is TRBJ2-7 and V is TRBV10-3; the match to TRBD2 covers 7 bases. The V gene's germline CDR1 is ENHRY and CDR2 SYGVKD. Trimming took 10 bases from V and 0 from J; bases not matched to a gene: 9. The CDR3 contains 14 residues. The chain's CDR3 is CANSRDYASYEQYF. As DNA, the CDR3 is TGTGCCAACTCCAGGGACTACGCCTCCTACGAGCAGTACTTC.

The chain links TRBV5-5 to TRBJ1-6, with D possibly matching TRBD1 (5 bases). CDR1 is SGHKS and CDR2 is YYEKEE in the germline V gene (reference sequence). The CDR3 is 16 residues long. V lost 4 bases and J lost 4, with 15 bases in between. Here the CDR3 reads CASSQNPTGYNSPLHF. Here the CDR3 DNA reads TGTGCCAGCAGCCAAAACCCCACAGGTTATAATTCACCCCTCCACTTT. Together with reference TRBV5-5 and TRBJ1-6, the CDR3 gives the full variable domain: DAGVTQSPTHLIKTRGQQVTLRCSPISGHKSVSWYQQVLGQGPQFIFQYYEKEERGRGNFPDRFSARQFPNYSSELNVNALLLGDSALYLCASSQNPTGYNSPLHFGNGTRLTVT.

The V gene is TRBV4-1, the J gene TRBJ2-2; D uncertain. Trimming cost V 4 bases and J 7 bases, with 22 bases left between them. Germline loops: CDR1 MGHRA, CDR2 YSYEKL. The CDR3 extends over 17 amino acids. CDR3 sequence (DNA): TGCGCCAGCAGCCCCACCCCCAATGAAAGCTGCCGCGGGGAGCTGTTTTTT. Its protein is CASSPTPNESCRGELFF.

The sample holds a few counts of this clone. The chain combines TRBV4-2 with TRBJ1-2; 8 nucleotides line up with TRBD1. Germline CDR1 reads LGHNA; CDR2 reads YNFKEQ. This CDR3 has 17 amino acids. Trimming removed 2 bases from V and 0 bases from J; junction bases left unmatched: 8. The CDR3 DNA sequence: TGTGCCAGCAGCCAACAAACAACAGGGGGAGCTAACTATGGCTACACCTTC. This translates into CASSQQTTGGANYGYTF.

The chain has TRBV5-1 and TRBJ2-5; 13 nucleotides agree with TRBD2. This CDR3 region has 18 residues. Per the germline V gene, CDR1 is SGHRS and CDR2 is YFSETQ. Trimming at V came to 4 bases and at J to 2 bases, leaving 11 bases not matched to a gene. CDR3 in DNA: TGCGCCAGCAGCCCACTAGGTTTGACTAGCGGGGGGCAAGAGACCCAGTACTTC. Translating gives CASSPLGLTSGGQETQYF.

CDR3: CASSLLGVGGAYYGYTF. The CDR3, as DNA: TGTGCCAGCAGCTTATTGGGAGTAGGGGGAGCTTACTATGGCTACACCTTC. V usage is TRBV13 and J usage is TRBJ1-2; a weak D match, TRBD1 (6 bases). From germline, CDR1 is PRHDT and CDR2 FYEKMQ (reference sequence). This CDR3 spans 17 amino acids. The V end lost 2 bases, the J end lost 3 bases, and 19 bases lay between the germline ends.

The chain links TRBV15 to TRBJ2-1; 11 bases agree with TRBD2. The CDR3 spans 16 residues. Germline V lookup: CDR1 LNHNV, CDR2 YYDKDF (reference sequence). V lost 4 bases and J lost 8; bases outside the gene matches: 10. CDR3 DNA sequence: TGTGCCACCAGCAAGACGACTAGCGGGGATCGCGATGAGCAGTTCTTC. It translates to CATSKTTSGDRDEQFF.

V usage is TRBV5-6 and J usage is TRBJ2-3; 11 nucleotides agree with TRBD2. Germline V lookup: CDR1 SGHDT, CDR2 YYEEEE. Trimming cost V 3 bases and J 2 bases; bases outside gene matches: 8. There are 17 residues in the CDR3. The CDR3 reads CASSSTSGGPFTDTQYF. CDR3 bases: TGTGCCAGCAGCTCCACTAGCGGGGGCCCTTTCACAGATACGCAGTATTTT.

The chain employs TRBV11-3 and TRBJ2-3; D ambiguous. This CDR3 comprises 15 residues. V was shortened by 5 bases and J by 3 bases, with 15 bases between the two germline ends. Germline lookup yields CDR1 SGHNT and CDR2 YENEEA. The CDR3 sequence: CASSLLRPGTDTQYF. The CDR3, as DNA: TGTGCCAGCAGCCTCCTTCGGCCCGGGACAGATACGCAGTATTTT.

V is TRBV30 and J is TRBJ1-6, with D tentatively TRBD1 (5 bases). V was clipped by 0 bases and J by 10 bases, with 16 bases between them. Germline CDR1 is GTSNPN and CDR2 is SVGIG (reference sequence). CDR3 length: 15 amino acids. In nucleotides, the CDR3 is TGTGCCTGGAGTGTACTCGCAGGGATTGGATCACCCCTCCACTTT. Protein product: CAWSVLAGIGSPLHF.